A single sample is the source of the 21 T cell receptor beta chains below, sequenced in a study of T cells in women clearing cervical HPV infection. TCRdb keeps only in-frame clones here, not all; method: immunoSEQ multiplex PCR. The specimen's table records over 25,000 clones. The source material was blood buffy coat. The receptors stem from a woman aged 18-70 years with a cervical HPV16 infection that either progressed to CIN3+ or cleared (not recorded which).

With regard to this clone: The read ends 3 residues before the CDR3 terminus; that terminus is restored from the germline J gene. The rearrangement links TRBV30 to TRBJ1-6, with D perhaps matching TRBD1 (5 bases). CDR3 length: 13 amino acids. CDR1 GTSNPN and CDR2 SVGIG come from the germline V gene (reference sequence). V was clipped by 3 bases and J by 7 bases, with 10 bases between them. The CDR3 sequence is CAWRTRENSPLHF. Incomplete CDR3 DNA: TGTGCCTGGAGGACCAGGGAGAATTCACCC.

On this clone: The read comes to an end 3 residues before the CDR3 does, leaving the germline J gene to fill in the end. V gene TRBV29-1 combines with J gene TRBJ1-1; 8 bases match TRBD1. The CDR3 is 12 residues long. CDR1 and CDR2 (germline): SQVTM, ANQGSEA. CDR3 DNA, as far as it was read: TGCAGCGCCGTGACAGGGGCGAAAGAA. Its protein is CSAVTGAKE. The full CDR3 sequence reads CSAVTGAKEAFF. Together with reference TRBV29-1 and TRBJ1-1, the CDR3 gives the full variable domain: SAVISQKPSRDICQRGTSLTIQCQVDSQVTMMFWYRQQPGQSLTLIATANQGSEATYESGFVIDKFPISRPNLTFSTLTVSNMSPEDSSIYLCSAVTGAKEAFFGQGTRLTVV.

A note on this clone: The read stops 3 residues short of the end of the CDR3; the missing end is completed from the germline J gene. The rearrangement joins TRBV7-2 to TRBJ1-6, with D perhaps TRBD1 (6 bases). CDR1 and CDR2 (germline): SGHTA, FQGNSA. The CDR3 runs to 14 residues. Trimming left V 1 base short and J 11 bases short, with 12 bases between. CDR3 region: CASSLEQGRTPLHF. Incomplete CDR3 DNA: TGTGCCAGCAGCTTAGAACAGGGTCGGACACCC.

Turning to this clone: The read stops 3 residues short of the end of the CDR3; the missing end is completed from the germline J gene. The rearrangement uses TRBV7-2 and TRBJ1-2, with 9 bases lining up with TRBD1. Germline CDR1 SGHTA, CDR2 FQGNSA. The CDR3 covers 14 residues. The CDR3 DNA, read in part, is TGTGCCAGCAGATCCGACAGGGGGAACGACGAC. This gives the protein CASRSDRGNDD. The full CDR3 protein reads CASRSDRGNDDYTF.

As for this clone: The read halts 3 residues ahead of the CDR3 end, with the missing end drawn from the germline J gene. J is TRBJ2-2 and V is TRBV7-6, with D possibly being TRBD1 (5 bases). The V gene's germline CDR1 is SGHVS and CDR2 FNYEAQ. The CDR3 is 16 amino acids. The CDR3 is CASSLEGSSGANVLFF. The part of the CDR3 DNA that was read is TGTGCCAGCAGCTTAGAAGGGTCCTCTGGGGCCAACGTG.

Partial CDR3 DNA: TGTGCCAGCAGAGATCCGGGACAGGTGGTATACGAG. Protein sequence: CASRDPGQVVYE. In full, the CDR3 reads CASRDPGQVVYEQYF. This chain connects TRBV2 to TRBJ2-7; TRBD1 matches at 8 bases. Read coverage stops 3 residues before the CDR3 terminus; the germline J gene supplies the remainder. With 6 bases clipped from V and 4 bases from J, the junction kept 11 bases outside the gene matches. CDR3 length: 15 amino acids. The germline V gene encodes CDR1 SNHLY and CDR2 FYNNEI.

Regarding this clone: The read ends 3 residues early relative to the CDR3; the germline J gene fills the gap. V gene TRBV5-1 combines with J gene TRBJ2-3; 12 bases match TRBD2. The germline gives CDR1 SGHRS, CDR2 YFSETQ. CDR3 length: 16 residues. The trim removed 3 bases at V and 2 bases at J, leaving 4 bases unmatched. CDR3 sequence: CASSSLAGGPTDTQYF. The covered CDR3 bases are TGCGCCAGCAGCTCACTAGCGGGGGGTCCCACAGATACG.

The CDR3 is CASSLITARRDTQYF. Partial CDR3 DNA: TGTGCCAGCAGCTTGATCACGGCCCGGCGGGATACG. This chain links TRBV5-6 with TRBJ2-3; D unclear. Read coverage stops 3 residues before the CDR3 terminus; the germline J gene supplies the remainder. CDR1 is SGHDT, CDR2 YYEEEE, per germline. This CDR3 spans 15 amino acids. V was shortened by 1 base and J by 6 bases, with 15 bases between the two germline ends.

A remark on this clone: The sequenced fragment ends 3 residues before the CDR3 boundary, so the rest is inferred from the germline J gene. This sequence joins TRBV10-3 and TRBJ1-6; D is undetermined. CDR3 size: 16 residues. Trimming removed 1 base at V and 9 bases at J, with 16 bases between. Per germline, CDR1 ENHRY and CDR2 SYGVKD. CDR3 in amino acids: CAISEWHSSSGSPLHF. CDR3 DNA (partial): TGTGCCATCAGTGAGTGGCACAGTTCCAGTGGTTCACCC.

Notes on this clone: The CDR3 extends 3 residues past the end of the read, so its final part is completed from the germline J gene. The chain has TRBV7-3 and TRBJ2-4, with 9 bases fitting TRBD1. The CDR3 is 14 residues long. Per germline, CDR1 SGHTA and CDR2 FQGTGA. The chain's CDR3 is CASSLSGTGQIQYF. The CDR3 DNA, read in part, is TGTGCCAGCAGCTTAAGTGGGACAGGGCAAATT.

The CDR3 loop reads CSARDRIRGEDTQYF. The CDR3 bases that were read are TGCAGTGCTAGAGATCGGATCAGGGGTGAAGATACG. The chain recombines TRBV20-1 with TRBJ2-3; TRBD1 might be the D (6 bases). The sequenced fragment ends 3 residues before the CDR3 boundary, so the rest is inferred from the germline J gene. There are 15 residues in the CDR3. Germline loops: CDR1 DFQATT, CDR2 SNEGSKA (reference sequence). Between the trimmed V and J ends, which lost 0 bases and 5 bases, there was a span of 15 bases.

Points on this clone: The CDR3 end is not reached by the read, which stops 3 residues before it; the germline J gene fills it in. This rearrangement joins TRBV5-4 to TRBJ2-1; TRBD1 agrees at 7 bases. Germline CDR1 and CDR2: SGHNT and YYREEE (reference sequence). The V and J ends lost 3 bases and 7 bases, in that order; junction bases with no gene match: 7. The CDR3 consists of 14 residues. CDR3 DNA, as far as it was read: TGTGCCAGCAGCTACAACCAACAGGGGAATGAG. Amino acid sequence: CASSYNQQGNE. The CDR3, in full, reads CASSYNQQGNEQFF.

CDR3 DNA, as far as it was read: TGTGCCAGCAGACCCGGGGACAGGATCTATAATTCACCC. Residues: CASRPGDRIYNSP. The complete CDR3 sequence is CASRPGDRIYNSPLHF. This chain joins TRBV28 and TRBJ1-6; TRBD1 agrees at 8 bases. The read is 3 residues too short to cover the CDR3 end, so that end is filled in from the germline J gene. The trim removed 6 bases at V and 3 bases at J, leaving 7 bases unmatched. CDR3 size: 16 residues. The germline CDR1 and CDR2 sequences are MDHEN and SYDVKM.

Points on this clone: The read finishes 3 residues shy of the CDR3 end, and the germline J gene is used to complete it. V gene TRBV5-4 combines with J gene TRBJ1-2; perhaps TRBD1 as D (6 bases). From germline, CDR1 is SGHNT and CDR2 YYREEE (reference sequence). The CDR3 covers 16 residues. The CDR3 DNA, read in part, is TGTGCCAGCAGCTTCTTTACAGGGCCAACCTACAATGAG. Protein: CASSFFTGPTYNE. The entire CDR3 protein is CASSFFTGPTYNEYTF.

The CDR3 sequence is CASSFLGQGYNEQFF. The DNA read from the CDR3 is TGTGCCAGCAGCTTTCTAGGACAGGGATACAATGAG. V gene TRBV5-8 combines with J gene TRBJ2-1, with 8 bases aligning to TRBD1. The sequence runs out 3 residues before the end of the CDR3; the remainder is reconstructed from the germline J gene. Trimming removed 2 bases from V and 4 bases from J; junction bases left unmatched: 5. Germline V lookup: CDR1 SGHTS, CDR2 YDEGEE. The length of the CDR3 is 15 residues.

A remark on this clone: The junction shows a germline mismatch at one end, possibly a read error. The missing CDR3 end, 3 residues past where the read stops, is filled in from the germline J gene. The chain joins TRBV4-2 to TRBJ2-3, with D perhaps TRBD2 (7 bases). Germline loops: CDR1 LGHNA, CDR2 YNFKEQ. The CDR3 consists of 14 residues. The DNA read from the CDR3 is TGCGCCAGCAGCCCACGAGGGGGGGGCAATACG. Translated, it gives CASSPRGGGNT. The complete CDR3 reads CASSPRGGGNTQYF.

On this clone itself: The CDR3 is cut off 3 residues early in the read; its end comes from the germline J gene. This chain links TRBV5-6 with TRBJ2-4, with 9 bases lining up with TRBD1. Germline trimming cut 4 bases from V and 6 bases from J; bases unmatched to any gene: 2. There are 13 residues in the CDR3. Per germline, CDR1 SGHDT and CDR2 YYEEEE. The sequenced CDR3 bases are TGTGCCAGCAGCGGGGGACAGGGAAACATT. Translated, it gives CASSGGQGNI. The full CDR3 protein reads CASSGGQGNIQYF.

Remarks on this clone: The CDR3 end lies 3 residues beyond the end of the read and is filled in from the germline J gene. The chain has TRBV7-9 and TRBJ1-4, with D possibly TRBD1 on 6 matching bases. V shed 5 bases and J shed 7 bases, with 11 bases lying between them. This CDR3 has 13 amino acids. CDR1 is SEHNR, CDR2 FQNEAQ, per germline (reference sequence). CDR3 protein: CASSQQGGEKLFF. Incomplete CDR3 DNA: TGTGCCAGCAGCCAACAGGGTGGTGAAAAA.

As to this clone: From the germline J gene comes the end of the CDR3, since the read stops 3 residues before it. This specimen includes other DNA sequences encoding the same CDR3. The chain carries TRBV5-1 and TRBJ1-3; a possible D gene is TRBD1 (5 bases). The CDR3 runs 14 residues. The germline V gene encodes CDR1 SGHRS and CDR2 YFSETQ. V dropped 4 bases and J dropped 0 bases, with 8 bases sitting between them. This CDR3 reads CASSPDISGNTIYF. The DNA read from the CDR3 is TGCGCCAGCAGCCCGGACATCTCTGGAAACACC.

Concerning this clone itself: The CDR3 end lies 3 residues beyond the end of the read and is filled in from the germline J gene. The chain combines TRBV30 with TRBJ2-3; 7 bases fit TRBD2. V was pared by 7 bases and J by 2 bases, with 12 bases of the junction left unmatched. The germline V gene encodes CDR1 GTSNPN and CDR2 SVGIG (reference sequence). CDR3 length: 15 amino acids. Here the CDR3 reads CAYEMRERHTDTQYF. CDR3 DNA (partial): TGTGCCTATGAAATGCGGGAGAGGCACACAGATACG.

As to this clone: The read ends 3 residues before the CDR3 terminus; that terminus is restored from the germline J gene. The gene calls are TRBV20-1 and TRBJ1-5; D unclear. The CDR3 length is 17 residues. The germline V and J ends were trimmed by 0 bases and 2 bases, with 17 bases remaining between them. Per germline, CDR1 DFQATT and CDR2 SNEGSKA (reference sequence). The sequenced CDR3 bases are TGCAGTGCTAGAGACGCCACCCAGGCTATACGCAATCAGCCC. It specifies CSARDATQAIRNQP. The whole CDR3 protein is CSARDATQAIRNQPQHF.